This is a list of T cell receptor beta chains from one sample in a study of blood T cell repertoires in COVID-19. The protocol was immunoSEQ multiplex PCR, while the TCRdb copy is restricted to in-frame clones and leaves out a portion. Among roughly 300,000 clones, about four fifths were seen once, and the ten largest hold 8.5% to 9.5%. The sequenced material came from peripheral blood. Every receptor here comes from a woman between 45 and 60 years old who had recovered from COVID-19. Each CDR3 is given with its conserved first and last residue. Each record gives: clone size, D gene, V gene, J gene, CDR3 DNA, CDR3 protein. A D gene is named only where the DNA matches it firmly. Clone size, where shown, is once, few, many, or a class for clones that have expanded.

size: .; D: .; V: TRBV4-1; J: TRBJ1-2; DNA: TGCGCCAGCAGCCATCTTACCGGACAGTTTACTAACTATGGCTACACCTTC; CDR3: CASSHLTGQFTNYGYTF
size: .; D: .; V: TRBV5-6; J: TRBJ2-7; DNA: TGTGCCAGCAGCTTCGGGGAGACGAGAAGAACCTACGAGCAGTACTTC; CDR3: CASSFGETRRTYEQYF
size: .; D: .; V: TRBV2; J: TRBJ1-3; DNA: TGTGCCAGCAGTGAAGAGGCAGACAGGCGAAACTCTGGAAACACCATATATTTT; CDR3: CASSEEADRRNSGNTIYF
size: .; D: TRBD2; V: TRBV9; J: TRBJ2-3; DNA: TGTGCCAGCAGCGAGACTAGCGGGAGGGCCGGAGATACGCAGTATTTT; CDR3: CASSETSGRAGDTQYF
size: .; D: TRBD2; V: TRBV6-5; J: TRBJ2-1; DNA: TGTGCCAGCACCCCGGGGGGACTCAACGGGGGTGAGCAGTTCTTC; CDR3: CASTPGGLNGGEQFF
size: .; D: .; V: TRBV7-9; J: TRBJ1-4; DNA: TGTGCCAGCTCAGCGGGGCAGATTAATGAAAAACTGTTTTTT; CDR3: CASSAGQINEKLFF
size: .; D: .; V: TRBV7-9; J: TRBJ1-2; DNA: TGTGCCAGCAGCTCACCGACAGTAAACTATGGCTACACCTTC; CDR3: CASSSPTVNYGYTF
size: .; D: .; V: TRBV10-3; J: TRBJ2-7; DNA: TGTGCCATCAGCACAGGGATGGGGTCCTACGAGCAGTACTTC; CDR3: CAISTGMGSYEQYF
size: .; D: .; V: TRBV2; J: TRBJ1-2; DNA: TGTGCCAGCAGCGCCCAGGGGAACTATGGCTACACCTTC; CDR3: CASSAQGNYGYTF
size: .; D: TRBD1; V: TRBV29-1; J: TRBJ1-1; DNA: TGCAGCGTGGTTGGGACAGGGGGCGGGAACACTGAAGCTTTCTTT; CDR3: CSVVGTGGGNTEAFF
size: .; D: .; V: TRBV6-2/TRBV6-3; J: TRBJ2-4; DNA: TGTGCCAGCAGTTACTCGGGGGCGCGGGCCAAAAACATTCAGTACTTC; CDR3: CASSYSGARAKNIQYF
size: few; D: TRBD2; V: TRBV2; J: TRBJ2-7; DNA: TGTGCCAGCAGAGAAGGACTAGCGAGGGACTACGAGCAGTACTTC; CDR3: CASREGLARDYEQYF
size: once; D: TRBD1; V: TRBV3-1/TRBV3-2; J: TRBJ1-3; DNA: TGTGCCAGCAGCTTGACAGGGGGCGGTGGAAACACCATATATTTT; CDR3: CASSLTGGGGNTIYF
size: .; D: TRBD2; V: TRBV6-5; J: TRBJ2-5; DNA: TGTGCCAGCAGTTCAAGACTAGCGGGGGGGAAAGAGACCCAGTACTTC; CDR3: CASSSRLAGGKETQYF
size: .; D: TRBD1; V: TRBV4-2; J: TRBJ1-2; DNA: TGTGCCAGCAGCGATACCCGGGACAGGGTCTATGGCTACACCTTC; CDR3: CASSDTRDRVYGYTF
size: .; D: .; V: TRBV5-1; J: TRBJ1-2; DNA: TGCGCCAGCAGCTTGGCAGGCAGGTCTGCTGGGACCTTC; CDR3: CASSLAGRSAGTF
size: .; D: .; V: TRBV6-5; J: TRBJ2-7; DNA: TGTGCCAGCAGCCTCGGGGGATTCTACGAGCAGTACTTC; CDR3: CASSLGGFYEQYF
size: .; D: TRBD2; V: TRBV3-1/TRBV3-2; J: TRBJ2-1; DNA: TGTGCCACCCGGGGGGGGCCGGGTAATGAGCAGTTCTTC; CDR3: CATRGGPGNEQFF
size: .; D: .; V: TRBV18; J: TRBJ2-5; DNA: TGTGCCAGCTCCCCAGCGGCTTCAGAGACCCAGTACTTC; CDR3: CASSPAASETQYF
size: .; D: .; V: TRBV20-1; J: TRBJ1-2; DNA: TGCAGCAGGGCGGTGAACTATGGCTACACCTTC; CDR3: CSRAVNYGYTF
size: .; D: TRBD1; V: TRBV24-1; J: TRBJ2-2; DNA: TGTGCCACCAGTGGTACAGGGGGCTCGAACACCGGGGAGCTGTTTTTT; CDR3: CATSGTGGSNTGELFF
size: .; D: .; V: TRBV30; J: TRBJ2-5; DNA: TGTGCCTGGAGTGTAGGTCAGGGGTCAGGAGAGACCCAGTACTTC; CDR3: CAWSVGQGSGETQYF
size: .; D: TRBD1; V: TRBV29-1; J: TRBJ2-3; DNA: TGCAGCGTTTCCACAGGGGGCATCACAGATACGCAGTATTTT; CDR3: CSVSTGGITDTQYF
size: .; D: .; V: TRBV7-2; J: TRBJ2-1; DNA: TGTGCCAGCAGCTCCGGGGGTAGTAGTACTGAGCAGTTCTTC; CDR3: CASSSGGSSTEQFF
size: .; D: TRBD1; V: TRBV5-1; J: TRBJ2-5; DNA: TGCGCCAGCAGCCGTACCGGGACAGGGCAAGAGACCCAGTACTTC; CDR3: CASSRTGTGQETQYF
size: .; D: .; V: TRBV7-2; J: TRBJ2-7; DNA: TGTGCCAGCAGCTTCCCGGGTAGCGGCTCCTACGAGCAGTACTTC; CDR3: CASSFPGSGSYEQYF
size: .; D: TRBD2; V: TRBV5-8; J: TRBJ2-7; DNA: TGTGCCAGCAGCCCTAGTCCTCGGACTAGTCAGTACTTC; CDR3: CASSPSPRTSQYF
size: once; D: TRBD2; V: TRBV11-2; J: TRBJ2-2; DNA: TGTGCCAGCAGCTTATTTATGGCTAGCGGTGGGGGGGAGCTGTTTTTT; CDR3: CASSLFMASGGGELFF
size: .; D: .; V: TRBV28; J: TRBJ2-7; DNA: TGTGCCAGCACCCTCTCCCGGGGGGCCGGGACCTACGAGCAGTACTTC; CDR3: CASTLSRGAGTYEQYF
size: .; D: .; V: TRBV4-3; J: TRBJ1-5; DNA: TGCGCCAGCAGCCAAGACCAGGGCCGGAATAGCAATCAGCCCCAGCATTTT; CDR3: CASSQDQGRNSNQPQHF
size: few; D: TRBD1; V: TRBV4-2; J: TRBJ1-1; DNA: TGTGCCAGCAGCCAAGATCCGGGACAGGGGGACACTGAAGCTTTCTTT; CDR3: CASSQDPGQGDTEAFF
size: .; D: .; V: TRBV29-1; J: TRBJ2-5; DNA: TGCAGCGTTGACAGGAAAGAGACCCAGTACTTC; CDR3: CSVDRKETQYF
size: .; D: .; V: TRBV10-3; J: TRBJ2-1; DNA: TGTGCCATCATCCGAGGGCAGGGGTACAATGAGCAGTTCTTC; CDR3: CAIIRGQGYNEQFF
size: .; D: TRBD1; V: TRBV12-5; J: TRBJ2-7; DNA: TGTGCTAGTGGTTTGGTATTATGGACAGGGGGAATTCAGCAGTACTTC; CDR3: CASGLVLWTGGIQQYF
size: .; D: .; V: TRBV28; J: TRBJ2-7; DNA: TGTGCCAGCAGCCTCTCGACAGGTTTTTCCGAGCAGTACTTC; CDR3: CASSLSTGFSEQYF
size: .; D: TRBD1; V: TRBV7-9; J: TRBJ1-2; DNA: TGTGCCAGCAGCTTGTACAGGGGACCCTATGGCTACACCTTC; CDR3: CASSLYRGPYGYTF
size: once; D: .; V: TRBV5-1; J: TRBJ1-6; DNA: TGCGCCAGCAGCTTGGTTACAGGGCGGACCTATAATTCACCCCTCCACTTT; CDR3: CASSLVTGRTYNSPLHF
size: .; D: .; V: TRBV5-6; J: TRBJ1-5; DNA: TGTGCCAGCAGCTTGTTAGAACGCAATCAGCCCCAGCATTTT; CDR3: CASSLLERNQPQHF
size: .; D: .; V: TRBV9; J: TRBJ1-4; DNA: TGTGCCAGCAGCGCCCCCTTGGGAGAAGATGAAAAACTGTTTTTT; CDR3: CASSAPLGEDEKLFF
size: .; D: .; V: TRBV5-4; J: TRBJ1-2; DNA: TGTGCCAGCAGCTTGGAGCAGGGGATCGGCTACACCTTC; CDR3: CASSLEQGIGYTF